A single sample is the source of the 12 T cell receptor beta chains below, sequenced in a study of cytomegalovirus exposure and HLA in healthy donors. The protocol was immunoSEQ multiplex PCR, while the TCRdb copy is restricted to in-frame clones and leaves out a portion. There are under 250,000 clones in the sample; roughly 81% occur only once, and roughly 1.2% lies in the top ten. Sequenced sample: PBMCs. The source is a woman aged 25 to 39 in good health and CMV-seronegative.

The chain is built from TRBV10-1 and TRBJ1-1, with D perhaps matching TRBD1 (5 bases). The CDR3 has 11 residues. V lost 8 bases, J lost 3 bases, and 7 bases lay in between. Germline V gene data show CDR1 as WNHNN and CDR2 as SYGVQD (reference sequence). CDR3 in amino acids: CASRGDTEAFF. CDR3 in DNA: TGCGCCAGCCGGGGGGACACTGAAGCTTTCTTT.

The chain joins TRBV9 to TRBJ2-7; 10 nucleotides align to TRBD1. The CDR3 is 14 residues long. The V gene's germline CDR1 is SGDLS and CDR2 YYNGEE. V was pared by 0 bases and J by 7 bases, with 4 bases of the junction left unmatched. The CDR3 bases are TGTGCCAGCAGCGTAGGGACAGGGGGAGGGGAGCAGTACTTC. Amino acid sequence: CASSVGTGGGEQYF.

V is TRBV30 and J is TRBJ1-2; D is unresolved. From germline, CDR1 is GTSNPN and CDR2 SVGIG (reference sequence). V lost 0 bases, J lost 5 bases, and 16 bases lay in between. The CDR3 is 15 residues long. This chain's CDR3 is CAWSVDISSTYGYTF. Here the CDR3 DNA reads TGTGCCTGGAGTGTAGATATCTCCTCAACTTATGGCTACACCTTC.

The V and J genes are TRBV5-8 and TRBJ1-5, with D possibly TRBD1 on 5 matching bases. Per the germline V gene, CDR1 is SGHTS and CDR2 is YDEGEE. The CDR3 runs 16 residues. Trimming took 2 bases from V and 7 from J, leaving 19 bases between them. CDR3 loop: CASSLVLRGAGQPQHF. The CDR3 DNA reads as TGTGCCAGCAGCTTAGTCCTACGAGGGGCGGGGCAGCCCCAGCATTTT. Using reference TRBV5-8 and TRBJ1-5 for the parts outside the CDR3, the full variable domain is EAGVTQSPTHLIKTRGQQATLRCSPISGHTSVYWYQQALGLGLQFLLWYDEGEERNRGNFPPRFSGRQFPNYSSELNVNALELEDSALYLCASSLVLRGAGQPQHFGDGTRLSIL.

This chain uses TRBV30 with TRBJ1-5; 7 bases match TRBD1. The junction had 15 bases not matched to a gene; V was cut back by 3 bases and J by 4 bases. The CDR3 extends over 17 amino acids. Per germline, CDR1 GTSNPN and CDR2 SVGIG (reference sequence). CDR3: CAWSPWDSPGLNQPQHF. DNA for the CDR3: TGTGCCTGGAGCCCCTGGGACAGCCCCGGGTTAAATCAGCCCCAGCATTTT.

The chain links TRBV19 to TRBJ2-5; no reliable D call. Germline-derived CDR1 and CDR2 are LNHDA and SQIVND (reference sequence). The CDR3 extends over 13 amino acids. Trimming cost V 4 bases and J 5 bases, with 11 bases left between them. The CDR3 reads CASSTVTGETQYF. CDR3 in DNA: TGTGCCAGTAGTACGGTAACCGGGGAGACCCAGTACTTC.

V is TRBV6-1 and J is TRBJ2-7, with a tentative D call TRBD2 (6 bases). V gave up 0 bases and J gave up 0 bases, with 12 bases separating them. The CDR3 covers 16 residues. CDR1 MNHNS and CDR2 SASEGT come from the germline V gene. CDR3 sequence: CASSEASWRGSYEQYF. In nucleotides, the CDR3 is TGTGCCAGCAGTGAAGCTTCTTGGCGGGGCTCCTACGAGCAGTACTTC.

In this sample, this clone turned up once. This chain links TRBV5-6 with TRBJ1-1; a weak D match, TRBD1 (6 bases). The CDR3 has 15 residues. Germline V gene data show CDR1 as SGHDT and CDR2 as YYEEEE. V lost 0 bases and J lost 1, with 10 bases in between. CDR3 amino acids: CASSLVPGQNTEAFF. Written as DNA, the CDR3 is TGTGCCAGCAGCTTGGTCCCGGGACAGAACACTGAAGCTTTCTTT. Together with reference TRBV5-6 and TRBJ1-1, the CDR3 gives the full variable domain: DAGVTQSPTHLIKTRGQQVTLRCSPKSGHDTVSWYQQALGQGPQFIFQYYEEEERQRGNFPDRFSGHQFPNYSSELNVNALLLGDSALYLCASSLVPGQNTEAFFGQGTRLTVV.

This rearrangement joins TRBV30 to TRBJ1-1; tentatively, D is TRBD1 (6 bases). CDR1 is GTSNPN and CDR2 is SVGIG in the germline V gene (reference sequence). Deletions cut 2 bases from V and 4 bases from J, with 8 bases between. The CDR3 is 12 residues long. The chain's CDR3 is CAWSRTVTEAFF. In DNA, the CDR3 is TGTGCCTGGAGTCGGACAGTCACTGAAGCTTTCTTT.

This chain connects TRBV7-9 to TRBJ1-6; D unclear. Germline CDR1 is SEHNR and CDR2 is FQNEAQ (reference sequence). V shed 4 bases and J shed 9 bases, with 4 bases lying between them. The CDR3 is 11 amino acids. The CDR3 region is CASSSGSPLHF. The CDR3 DNA follows: TGTGCCAGCAGCTCGGGTTCACCCCTCCACTTT.

This clone was seen a handful of times. The J gene is TRBJ1-1, the V gene TRBV4-1; 8 bases are shared with TRBD1. Trimming removed 2 bases from V and 1 base from J; junction bases left unmatched: 9. The CDR3 totals 17 residues. Looked up from germline, CDR1 is MGHRA and CDR2 is YSYEKL. CDR3: CASSQLTAGGPNTEAFF. CDR3 DNA: TGCGCCAGCAGCCAATTAACTGCAGGGGGCCCGAACACTGAAGCTTTCTTT.

V usage is TRBV7-2 and J usage is TRBJ2-7; 10 bases are a match to TRBD1. Per germline, CDR1 SGHTA and CDR2 FQGNSA. CDR3 length: 15 residues. V shed 1 base and J 3 bases; nucleotides not matched to a gene: 3. CDR3 nucleotides: TGTGCCAGCAGCTTAGGGGGACAGGGGTTCTACGAGCAGTACTTC. Translated, it gives CASSLGGQGFYEQYF.